This passage covers 3 T cell receptor beta chains from one sample sequenced in a study of T-cell reconstitution after alpha-beta-depleted transplantation in children. Unique molecular identifiers were incorporated into the prepared TCRbeta library. In TCRdb, the PCR reads were re-called with MiXCR into one record per CDR3 protein. Counted here are some 450,000 distinct CDR3 sequences, over 40% occurring once; the ten biggest clones make up 27%. Sample: PBMCs, taken before TCRalphabeta/CD19-depleted stem cell transplant. These receptors all stem from a girl aged 2 to 10 with aplastic anemia, due to receive a stem cell transplant.

This chain joins TRBV6-5 and TRBJ2-1; no clear D gene. The CDR3 is made up of 15 amino acids. Per germline, CDR1 MNHEY and CDR2 SVGAGI. Trimming cost V 0 bases and J 3 bases, with 9 bases left between them. This chain's CDR3 is CASSYSGRNYNEQFF. The CDR3 DNA follows: TGTGCCAGCAGTTACTCCGGACGGAACTACAATGAGCAGTTCTTC.

This clonotype appeared a few times. The chain uses TRBV7-3 and TRBJ2-1, with D possibly matching TRBD2 (7 bases). The germline V gene encodes CDR1 SGHTA and CDR2 FQGTGA. The CDR3 has 18 amino acids. Trimming removed 5 bases from V and 0 bases from J, with 20 bases in between. CDR3 sequence reads: CASSPLGGRGISYNEQFF. CDR3 coding DNA: TGTGCCAGCAGCCCTCTGGGGGGGCGGGGGATCTCCTACAATGAGCAGTTCTTC.

This clonotype was counted at least ten times. The chain links TRBV12-1 to TRBJ2-3; TRBD2, as called in the table, went unchecked against the DNA. TRBV12-1 is noted as a pseudogene. CDR3 length: 16 amino acids. In DNA form, the CDR3 reads TGTGCCAGCAGCATGAGGACTAGCGGACGCACAGATACGCAGTATTTT. Translated: CASSMRTSGRTDTQYF.